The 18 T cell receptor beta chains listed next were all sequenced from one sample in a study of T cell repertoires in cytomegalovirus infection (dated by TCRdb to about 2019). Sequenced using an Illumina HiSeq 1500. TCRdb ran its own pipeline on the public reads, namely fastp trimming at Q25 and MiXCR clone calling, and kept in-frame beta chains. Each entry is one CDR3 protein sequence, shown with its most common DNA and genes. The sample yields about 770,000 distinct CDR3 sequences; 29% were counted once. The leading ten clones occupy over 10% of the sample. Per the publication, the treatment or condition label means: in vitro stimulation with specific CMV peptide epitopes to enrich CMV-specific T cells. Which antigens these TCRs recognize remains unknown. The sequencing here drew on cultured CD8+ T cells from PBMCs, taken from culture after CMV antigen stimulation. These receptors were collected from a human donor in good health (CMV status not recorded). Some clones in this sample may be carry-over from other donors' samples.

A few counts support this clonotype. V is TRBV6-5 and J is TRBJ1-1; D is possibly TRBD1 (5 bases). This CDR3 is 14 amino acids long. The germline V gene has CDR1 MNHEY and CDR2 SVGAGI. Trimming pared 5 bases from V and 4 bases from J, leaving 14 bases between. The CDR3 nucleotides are TGTGCCAGCAGTCGGGACCTTCTGTTCACTGAAGCTTTCTTT. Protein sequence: CASSRDLLFTEAFF.

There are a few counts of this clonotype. CDR3 amino acids: CASRVAGDRDETQYF. In DNA form, the CDR3 reads TGTGCCAGCAGGGTAGCGGGGGACCGGGATGAGACCCAGTACTTC. This chain links TRBV7-9 with TRBJ2-5, with 9 positions matching TRBD2. Germline lookup yields CDR1 SEHNR and CDR2 FQNEAQ (reference sequence). CDR3 length: 15 amino acids. With 6 bases clipped from V and 5 bases from J, the junction kept 10 bases outside the gene matches.

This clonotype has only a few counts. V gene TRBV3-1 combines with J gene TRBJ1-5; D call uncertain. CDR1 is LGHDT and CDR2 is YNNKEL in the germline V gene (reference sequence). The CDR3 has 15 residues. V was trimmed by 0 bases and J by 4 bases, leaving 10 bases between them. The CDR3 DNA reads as TGTGCCAGCAGCCAAGACCCCGACGGGAATCAGCCCCAGCATTTT. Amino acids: CASSQDPDGNQPQHF.

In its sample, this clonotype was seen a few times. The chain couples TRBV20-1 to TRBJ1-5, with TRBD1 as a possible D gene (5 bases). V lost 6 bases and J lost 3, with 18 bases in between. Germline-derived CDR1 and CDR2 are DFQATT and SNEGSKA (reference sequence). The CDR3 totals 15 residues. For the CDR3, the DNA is TGCAGTGCCCCGCCTAAGTCAGGGATCAATCAGCCCCAGCATTTT. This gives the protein CSAPPKSGINQPQHF.

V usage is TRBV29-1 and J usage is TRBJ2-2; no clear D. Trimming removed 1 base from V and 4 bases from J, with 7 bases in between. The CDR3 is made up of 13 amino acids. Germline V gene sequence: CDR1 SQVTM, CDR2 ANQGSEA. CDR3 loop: CSVEAPSTGELFF. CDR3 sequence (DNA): TGCAGCGTTGAAGCGCCTAGCACCGGGGAGCTGTTTTTT.

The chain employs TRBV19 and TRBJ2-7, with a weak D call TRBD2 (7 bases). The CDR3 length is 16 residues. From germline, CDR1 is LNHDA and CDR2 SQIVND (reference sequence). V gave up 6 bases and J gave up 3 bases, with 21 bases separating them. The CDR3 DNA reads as TGTGCCAGTAGCATGACCGGGAGGACAGAGTACTACGAGCAGTACTTC. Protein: CASSMTGRTEYYEQYF. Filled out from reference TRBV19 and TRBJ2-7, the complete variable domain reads DGGITQSPKYLFRKEGQNVTLSCEQNLNHDAMYWYRQDPGQGLRLIYYSQIVNDFQKGDIAEGYSVSREKKESFPLTVTSAQKNPTAFYLCASSMTGRTEYYEQYFGPGTRLTVT.

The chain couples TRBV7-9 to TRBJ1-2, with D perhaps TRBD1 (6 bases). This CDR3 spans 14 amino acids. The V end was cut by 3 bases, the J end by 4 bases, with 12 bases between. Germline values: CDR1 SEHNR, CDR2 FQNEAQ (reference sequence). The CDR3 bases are TGTGCCAGCAGCTTGACGACAGGTCGCTATGGCTACACCTTC. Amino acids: CASSLTTGRYGYTF.

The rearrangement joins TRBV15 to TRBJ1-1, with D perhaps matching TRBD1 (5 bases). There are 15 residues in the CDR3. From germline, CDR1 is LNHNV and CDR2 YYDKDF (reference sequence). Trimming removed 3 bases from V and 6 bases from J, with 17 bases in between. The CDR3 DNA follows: TGTGCCACCAGCAGGTCTGCCCTTGGGGACCCTGAAGCTTTCTTT. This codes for CATSRSALGDPEAFF.

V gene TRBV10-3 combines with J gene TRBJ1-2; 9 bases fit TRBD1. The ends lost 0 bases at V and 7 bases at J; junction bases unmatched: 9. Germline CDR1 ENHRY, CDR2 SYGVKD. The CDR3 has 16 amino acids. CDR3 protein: CAISESSRDRERGYTF. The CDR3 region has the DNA TGTGCCATCAGTGAGTCGAGCCGGGACAGGGAGCGTGGCTACACCTTC.

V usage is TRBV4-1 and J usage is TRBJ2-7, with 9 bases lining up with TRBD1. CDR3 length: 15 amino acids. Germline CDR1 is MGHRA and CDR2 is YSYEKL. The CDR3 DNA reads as TGTGCCAGCAGCCAGGAGACAGGGGGAGCCTACGAGCAGTACGTC. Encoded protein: CASSQETGGAYEQYV.

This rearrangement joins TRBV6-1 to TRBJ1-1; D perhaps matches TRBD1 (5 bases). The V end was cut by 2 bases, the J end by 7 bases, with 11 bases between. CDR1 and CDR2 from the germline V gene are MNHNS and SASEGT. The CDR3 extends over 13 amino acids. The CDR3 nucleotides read TGTGCCAGCAGTGAAACGACAGCCGTTGAAGCTTTCTTT. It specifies CASSETTAVEAFF.

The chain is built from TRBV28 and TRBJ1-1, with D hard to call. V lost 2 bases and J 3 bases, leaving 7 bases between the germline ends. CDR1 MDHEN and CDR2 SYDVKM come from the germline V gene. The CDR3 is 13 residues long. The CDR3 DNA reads TGTGCCAGCAGTTTACTTTCAGACACTGAAGCTTTCTTT. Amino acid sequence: CASSLLSDTEAFF.

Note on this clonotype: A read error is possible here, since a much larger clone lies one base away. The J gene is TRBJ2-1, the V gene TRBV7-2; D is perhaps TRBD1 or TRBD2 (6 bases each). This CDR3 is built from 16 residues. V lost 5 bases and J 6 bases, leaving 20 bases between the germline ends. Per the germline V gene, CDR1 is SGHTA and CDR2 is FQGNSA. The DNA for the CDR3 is TGTGCCAGCAGCATAGTGGGACTGGGGGCTGCCAATGAGCAGTTCTTC. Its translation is CASSIVGLGAANEQFF.

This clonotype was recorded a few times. The CDR3, as DNA: TGTGCCAGCAGTGACCCAAGTAGATCTAGCACAGATACGCAGTATTTT. This translates into CASSDPSRSSTDTQYF. The rearrangement links TRBV25-1 to TRBJ2-3; no definite D call. The CDR3 sequence is 16 residues long. Germline CDR1 reads MGHDK; CDR2 reads SYGVNS. V gave up 3 bases and J gave up 0 bases, with 13 bases separating them.

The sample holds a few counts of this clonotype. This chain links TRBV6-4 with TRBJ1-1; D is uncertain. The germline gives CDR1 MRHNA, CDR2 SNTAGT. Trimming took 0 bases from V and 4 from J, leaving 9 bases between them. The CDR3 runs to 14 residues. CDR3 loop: CASSDSSGSTEAFF. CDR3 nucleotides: TGTGCCAGCAGTGACTCGTCGGGGAGCACTGAAGCTTTCTTT.

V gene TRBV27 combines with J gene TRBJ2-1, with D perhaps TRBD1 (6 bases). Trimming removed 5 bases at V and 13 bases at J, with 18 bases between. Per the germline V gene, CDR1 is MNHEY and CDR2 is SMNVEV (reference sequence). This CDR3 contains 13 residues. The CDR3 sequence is CASSPIGDTEQFF. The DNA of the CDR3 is TGTGCCAGCAGTCCAATCGGGGACACCGAACAGTTCTTC.

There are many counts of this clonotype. The CDR3 loop reads CASSLGTGGLYGYTF. DNA of the CDR3: TGTGCCAGCAGCCTCGGGACAGGAGGTCTCTATGGCTACACCTTC. This chain connects TRBV7-2 to TRBJ1-2; 8 nucleotides line up with TRBD1. Per the germline V gene, CDR1 is SGHTA and CDR2 is FQGNSA. The CDR3 runs 15 residues. Unmatched junction bases numbered 9, after V lost 5 bases and J lost 4 bases.

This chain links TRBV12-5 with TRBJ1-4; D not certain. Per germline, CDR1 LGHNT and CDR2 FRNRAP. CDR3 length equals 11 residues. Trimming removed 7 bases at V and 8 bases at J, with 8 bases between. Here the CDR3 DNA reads TGTGCTAGTGCCCAAGGAGAAAAACTGTTTTTT. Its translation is CASAQGEKLFF.